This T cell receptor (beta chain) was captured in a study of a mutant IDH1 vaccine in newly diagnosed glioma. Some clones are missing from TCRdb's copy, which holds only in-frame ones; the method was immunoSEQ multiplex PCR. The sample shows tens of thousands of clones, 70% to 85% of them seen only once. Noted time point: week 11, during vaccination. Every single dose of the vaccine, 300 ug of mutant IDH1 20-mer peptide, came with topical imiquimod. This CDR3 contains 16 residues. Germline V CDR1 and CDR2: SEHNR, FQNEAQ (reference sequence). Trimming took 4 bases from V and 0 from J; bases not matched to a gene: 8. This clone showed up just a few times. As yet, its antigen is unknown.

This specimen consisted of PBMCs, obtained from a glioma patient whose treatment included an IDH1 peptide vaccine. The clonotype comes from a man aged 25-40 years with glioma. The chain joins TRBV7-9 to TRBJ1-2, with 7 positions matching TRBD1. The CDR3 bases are TGTGCCAGCAGCTCCCGGGACAGAAAATCTAACTATGGCTACACCTTC. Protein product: CASSSRDRKSNYGYTF.